This paragraph reports one T cell receptor (beta chain). This clone has just a few counts. No cognate antigen has been identified for it. The input lacks base qualities; no much larger clone sits a single base away. A second Seattle source provided samples from volunteer blood donors who had recovered from COVID-19. Collaborating institutions collected whole blood in K2EDTA tubes following their own protocols. Collaborator samples were shipped for TCRbeta analysis as frozen whole blood, isolated PBMCs, or DNA extracted from either sample type. The data belong to a study of blood T cell repertoires in COVID-19 (dated by TCRdb to the early 2020s). In terms of the full investigation: Samples from collaborators originated in the United States, Italy and Spain and spanned both the acute and convalescent phases of COVID-19. The prospective study material was composed of cDNA or gDNA derived from T cells, B-cell-depleted T cells, or PBMCs. The dataset comprised deeply sampled blood TCRbeta repertoires from subjects exposed to, actively infected with, or recovered from COVID-19. A freely available public database, intended as a resource for researchers studying the immune response to SARS-CoV-2, is where the repertoires were released. The samples were drawn from the first 160 participants of the ongoing ImmuneRACE study and from 950 to 1,500 subjects provided by 6 global collaborators. The sample metadata nearly always contained a de-identified subject ID, COVID-19 status, age in years and sex. Where available, HLA class I and class II types were taken from metadata supplied by the sample provider and were not determined by assay-based typing.

The paper's findings and limits, for the study overall: How much clinical and demographic metadata was included differed by source and by participant, and the metadata was provided uncurated.

TCRbeta CDR3 regions were amplified from genomic DNA by means of the immunoSEQ Assay, a bias-controlled multiplex PCR. The original methods were these. Within the assay, amplification of reference gene primers was used to estimate how many nucleated cells each sample contained. To quantify the absolute abundance of each unique TCRbeta CDR3 rearrangement, sequence reads were collapsed and filtered. For each sample, productive Simpson clonality was calculated by taking the square root of Simpson's diversity index across productive rearrangements. This is the immuneACCESS table as TCRdb keeps it, with only in-frame sequences that have V and J called. A part of the clones is gone; compared with another copy, unresolved V genes explain less than half, and the rest is unexplained. The DNA gave D and trimming, while V, J and clone size come from that table. A total of hundreds of thousands of clones appear in this sample, approximately 83% of them only once. The ten largest clones take up more than 8% of the sample.

This TCR was sampled from a woman between 45 and 60 years old who had recovered from COVID-19. The material sequenced was peripheral blood.

The CDR3 region has the sequence CASSVAVQETQYF. Read as DNA, the sequence is TGTGCCAGCAGCGTGGCGGTCCAAGAGACCCAGTACTTC. The chain is encoded by TRBV9 joined to TRBJ2-5; no D gene can be assigned with confidence. CDR1 and CDR2 are read off the germline V gene as SGDLS and YYNGEE. V drops 2 bases and J drops 1 base, leaving 6 bases in between. The CDR3, from cysteine to phenylalanine, totals 13 residues. The DNA shown is the 39-base CDR3, in frame from base 1.